The TCR beta chain described here comes from a study of CD8 T cells in ankylosing spondylitis (dated by TCRdb to between 2016 and 2019). A note on the overall study: To find TCR variants linked to disease, the study profiled T cell receptor beta repertoires in ankylosing spondylitis patients and healthy donors. In total, the full study cohort was made up of some 110 healthy donors and about two dozen ankylosing spondylitis patients. Peripheral blood was sampled, and synovial fluid was additionally collected from ankylosing spondylitis patients.

There are a few counts of this clonotype. Its antigen specificity is not known. Per-nucleotide qualities are absent, and no much larger clonotype sits a single base away. General study outcomes and caveats: The disease-linked clones were reported as significantly enriched in matched synovial fluid samples from ankylosing spondylitis patients. The disease-linked clones had a CD8+ phenotype and were found at relatively low frequencies in peripheral blood. Blood from ankylosing spondylitis patients appeared to be characterized by a TCR beta motif composed of under 10 highly homologous amino acid variants. Some motif variants were previously reported in synovial fluid and blood of reactive arthritis patients, suggesting common disease-initiation mechanisms.

Sequenced using an Illumina HiSeq 2500. Quantitative 5'-RACE with molecular barcodes was used to prepare TCR beta libraries. In the source study's methods: To identify disease-linked TCR variants, a new computational method was used, one built on a probabilistic model of VDJ rearrangement. TCRdb applied fastp at Q25 and MiXCR to the public reads, then kept only in-frame beta chains. Each record represents a unique CDR3 protein, reported with the most common genes and DNA among its rows. These V and J calls derive from TCRdb rather than the authors' analysis. Recorded for this sample are about 250,000 distinct CDR3 sequences; more than 20% of them occurred a single time. The biggest ten clones account for over 0.55% of the sample. Relative to germline, V is 5 bases shorter and J is 4 bases shorter, with 12 bases between their ends. From its cysteine to its phenylalanine, the CDR3 spans 14 amino acids. Only the CDR3 region is kept as DNA, spanning 42 bases read in frame from base 1. The germline V gene (reference sequence) sets CDR1 to DFQATT and CDR2 to SNEGSKA.

Sequencing input: blood, either unsorted or a sorted T cell fraction (not recorded which). The TCR sequence derives from a male donor with ankylosing spondylitis or in good health (not recorded which). This chain joins TRBV20-1 to TRBJ2-6; too little of a D gene remains to name it. The CDR3 amino acid sequence is: CSAQYGRGANVLTF. The DNA is TGCAGTGCTCAATACGGTCGGGGGGCCAACGTCCTGACTTTC.